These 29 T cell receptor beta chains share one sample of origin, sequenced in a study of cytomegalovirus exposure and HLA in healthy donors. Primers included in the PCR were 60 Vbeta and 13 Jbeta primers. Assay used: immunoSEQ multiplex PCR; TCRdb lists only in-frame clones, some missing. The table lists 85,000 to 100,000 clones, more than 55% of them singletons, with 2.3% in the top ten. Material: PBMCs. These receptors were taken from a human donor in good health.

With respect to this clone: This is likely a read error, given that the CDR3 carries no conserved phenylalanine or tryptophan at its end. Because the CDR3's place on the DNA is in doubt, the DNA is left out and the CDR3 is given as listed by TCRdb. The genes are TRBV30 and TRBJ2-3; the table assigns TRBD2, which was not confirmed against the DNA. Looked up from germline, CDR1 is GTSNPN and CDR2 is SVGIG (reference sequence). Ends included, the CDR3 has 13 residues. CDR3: CAWSGVAGGPELG.

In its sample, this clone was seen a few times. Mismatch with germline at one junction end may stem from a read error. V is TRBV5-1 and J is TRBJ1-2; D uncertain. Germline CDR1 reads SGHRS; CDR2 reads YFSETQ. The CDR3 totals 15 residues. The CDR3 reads CASSLADGTLYGHTF. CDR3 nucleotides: TGCGCCAGCAGCCTAGCCGACGGAACTCTCTATGGCCACACCTTC.

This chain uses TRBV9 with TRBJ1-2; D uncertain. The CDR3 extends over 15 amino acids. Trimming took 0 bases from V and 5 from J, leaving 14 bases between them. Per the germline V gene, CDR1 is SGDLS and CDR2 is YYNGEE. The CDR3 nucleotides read TGTGCCAGCAGCGTAGGTCTGGGCGCGGGGTATGGCTACACCTTC. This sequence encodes CASSVGLGAGYGYTF.

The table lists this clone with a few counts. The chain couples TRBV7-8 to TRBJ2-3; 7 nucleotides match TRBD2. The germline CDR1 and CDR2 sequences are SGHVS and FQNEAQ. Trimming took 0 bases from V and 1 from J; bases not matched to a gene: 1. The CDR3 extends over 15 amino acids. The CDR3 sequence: CASSLARGGTDTQYF. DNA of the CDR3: TGTGCCAGCAGCTTAGCCCGGGGGGGCACAGATACGCAGTATTTT.

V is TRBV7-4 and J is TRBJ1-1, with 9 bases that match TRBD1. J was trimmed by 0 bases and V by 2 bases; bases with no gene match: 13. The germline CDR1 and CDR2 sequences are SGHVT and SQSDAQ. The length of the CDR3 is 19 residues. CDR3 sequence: CASSLKGDRGDSLNTEAFF. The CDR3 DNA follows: TGTGCCAGCAGCTTAAAAGGAGACAGGGGGGATTCGTTGAACACTGAAGCTTTCTTT.

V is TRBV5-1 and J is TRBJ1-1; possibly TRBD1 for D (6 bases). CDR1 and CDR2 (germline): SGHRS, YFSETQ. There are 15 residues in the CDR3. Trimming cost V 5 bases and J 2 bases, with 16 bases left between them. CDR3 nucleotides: TGCGCCAGCAGACGGGCGCCAGGGGCAAACACTGAAGCTTTCTTT. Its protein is CASRRAPGANTEAFF. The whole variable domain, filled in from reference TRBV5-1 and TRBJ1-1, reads KAGVTQTPRYLIKTRGQQVTLSCSPISGHRSVSWYQQTPGQGLQFLFEYFSETQRNKGNFPGRFSGRQFSNSRSEMNVSTLELGDSALYLCASRRAPGANTEAFFGQGTRLTVV.

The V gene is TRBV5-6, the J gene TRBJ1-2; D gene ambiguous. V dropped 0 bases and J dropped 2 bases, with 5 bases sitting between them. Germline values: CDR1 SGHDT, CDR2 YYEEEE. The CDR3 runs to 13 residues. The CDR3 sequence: CASSLAQNYGYTF. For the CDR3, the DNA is TGTGCCAGCAGCTTGGCACAAAACTATGGCTACACCTTC.

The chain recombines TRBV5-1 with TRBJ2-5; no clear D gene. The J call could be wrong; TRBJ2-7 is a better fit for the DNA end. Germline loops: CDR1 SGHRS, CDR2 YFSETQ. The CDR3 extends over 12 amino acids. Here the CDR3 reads CASSLDGYEQYF. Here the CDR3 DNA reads TGCGCCAGCAGCTTGGACGGTTACGAGCAGTACTTC.

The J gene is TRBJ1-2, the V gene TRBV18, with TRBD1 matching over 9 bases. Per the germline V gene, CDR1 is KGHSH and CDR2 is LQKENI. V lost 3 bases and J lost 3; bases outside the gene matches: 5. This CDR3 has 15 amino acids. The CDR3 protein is CASSPRRQGDYGYTF. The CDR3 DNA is TGTGCCAGCTCACCCCGAAGACAGGGGGACTATGGCTACACCTTC.

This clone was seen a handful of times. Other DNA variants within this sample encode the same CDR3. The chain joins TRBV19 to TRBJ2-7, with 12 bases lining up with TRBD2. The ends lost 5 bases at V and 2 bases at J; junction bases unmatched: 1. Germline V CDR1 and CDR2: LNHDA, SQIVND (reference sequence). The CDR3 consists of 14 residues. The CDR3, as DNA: TGTGCCAGTAGTCGACTAGCGGGGGCCTACGAGCAGTACTTC. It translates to CASSRLAGAYEQYF.

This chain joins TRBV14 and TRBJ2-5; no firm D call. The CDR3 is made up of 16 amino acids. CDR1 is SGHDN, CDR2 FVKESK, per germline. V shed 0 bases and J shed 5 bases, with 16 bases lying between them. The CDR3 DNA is TGTGCCAGCAGCCAAGACGGTGCGGCTTTAAGGGAGACCCAGTACTTC. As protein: CASSQDGAALRETQYF.

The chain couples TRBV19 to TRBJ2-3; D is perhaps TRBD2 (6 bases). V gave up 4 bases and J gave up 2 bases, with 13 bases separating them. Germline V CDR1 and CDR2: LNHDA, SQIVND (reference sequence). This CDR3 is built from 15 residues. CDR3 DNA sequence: TGTGCCAGTAGTAGCCTCCGGGACTTCACAGATACGCAGTATTTT. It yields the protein CASSSLRDFTDTQYF.

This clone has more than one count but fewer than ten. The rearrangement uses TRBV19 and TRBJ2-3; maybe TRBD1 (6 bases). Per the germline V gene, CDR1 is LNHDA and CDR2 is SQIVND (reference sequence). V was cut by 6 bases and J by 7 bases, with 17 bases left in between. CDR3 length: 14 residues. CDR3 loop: CASRSDRMWNTQYF. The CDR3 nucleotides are TGTGCCAGTAGAAGCGACAGGATGTGGAATACGCAGTATTTT.

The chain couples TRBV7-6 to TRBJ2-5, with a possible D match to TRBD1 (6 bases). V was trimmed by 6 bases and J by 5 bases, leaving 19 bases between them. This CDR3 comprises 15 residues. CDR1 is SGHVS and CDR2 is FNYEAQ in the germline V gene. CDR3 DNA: TGTGCCAGCAGTCAAAGGGGCCGGGACAAGGAGACCCAGTACTTC. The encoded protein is CASSQRGRDKETQYF.

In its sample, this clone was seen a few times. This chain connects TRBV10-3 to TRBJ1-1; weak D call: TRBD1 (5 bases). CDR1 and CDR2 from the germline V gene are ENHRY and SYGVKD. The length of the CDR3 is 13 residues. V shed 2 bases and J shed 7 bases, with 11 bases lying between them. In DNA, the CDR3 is TGTGCCATCAGTGAGATACAGGTCCATGAAGCTTTCTTT. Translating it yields CAISEIQVHEAFF.

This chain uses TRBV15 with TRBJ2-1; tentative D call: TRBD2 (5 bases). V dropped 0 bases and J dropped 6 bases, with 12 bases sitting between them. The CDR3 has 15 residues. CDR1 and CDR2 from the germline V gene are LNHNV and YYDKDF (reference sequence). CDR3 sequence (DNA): TGTGCCACCAGCAGAGATTCGGGCGGACTCAATGAGCAGTTCTTC. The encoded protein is CATSRDSGGLNEQFF.

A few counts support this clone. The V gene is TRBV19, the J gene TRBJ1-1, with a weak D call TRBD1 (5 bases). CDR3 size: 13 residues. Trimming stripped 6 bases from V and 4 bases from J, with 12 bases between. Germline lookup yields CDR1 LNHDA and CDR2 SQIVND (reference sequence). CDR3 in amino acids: CASSEGVSTEAFF. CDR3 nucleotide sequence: TGTGCCAGTAGCGAAGGGGTAAGCACTGAAGCTTTCTTT.

The CDR3 DNA is TGTGCCAGCTCACCCCCGACAGGGCAATCCTATGGCTACACCTTC. Its protein product is CASSPPTGQSYGYTF. J is TRBJ1-2 and V is TRBV18; 7 nucleotides agree with TRBD1. Germline V gives CDR1 KGHSH, CDR2 LQKENI. The CDR3 runs 15 residues. V trimming: 3 bases; J trimming: 4 bases; junction bases outside the gene matches: 8.

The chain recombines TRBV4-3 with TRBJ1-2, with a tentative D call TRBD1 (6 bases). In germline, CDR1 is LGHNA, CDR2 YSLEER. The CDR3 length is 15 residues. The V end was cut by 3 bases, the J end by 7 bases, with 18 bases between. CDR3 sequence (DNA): TGCGCCAGCAGCCAGGACTTCCAGGGGTACTCTGGCTACACCTTC. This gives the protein CASSQDFQGYSGYTF.

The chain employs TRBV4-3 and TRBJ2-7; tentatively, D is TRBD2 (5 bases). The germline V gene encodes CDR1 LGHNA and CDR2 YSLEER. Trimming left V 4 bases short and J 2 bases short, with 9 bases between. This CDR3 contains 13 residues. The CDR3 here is CASSPGLPYEQYF. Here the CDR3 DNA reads TGCGCCAGCAGCCCCGGACTTCCCTACGAGCAGTACTTC.

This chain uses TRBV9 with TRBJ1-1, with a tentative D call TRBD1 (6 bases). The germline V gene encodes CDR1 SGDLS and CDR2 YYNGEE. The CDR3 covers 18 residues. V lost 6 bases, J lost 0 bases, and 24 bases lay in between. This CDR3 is CASNDLGQIGSLNTEAFF. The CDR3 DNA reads TGTGCCAGCAACGACTTAGGACAGATTGGCAGCTTGAACACTGAAGCTTTCTTT.

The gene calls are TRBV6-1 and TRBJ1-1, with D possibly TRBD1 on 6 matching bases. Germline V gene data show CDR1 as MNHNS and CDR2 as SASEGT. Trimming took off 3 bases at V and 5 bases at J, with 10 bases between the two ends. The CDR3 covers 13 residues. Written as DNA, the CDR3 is TGTGCCAGCAGTGACAGGGGTGGGACTGAAGCTTTCTTT. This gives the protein CASSDRGGTEAFF.

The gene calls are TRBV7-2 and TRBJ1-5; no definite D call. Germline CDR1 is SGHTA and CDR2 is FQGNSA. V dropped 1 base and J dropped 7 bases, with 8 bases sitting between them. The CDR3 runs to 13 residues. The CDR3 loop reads CASSLVISQPQHF. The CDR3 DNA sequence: TGTGCCAGCAGCTTAGTAATTAGCCAGCCCCAGCATTTT.

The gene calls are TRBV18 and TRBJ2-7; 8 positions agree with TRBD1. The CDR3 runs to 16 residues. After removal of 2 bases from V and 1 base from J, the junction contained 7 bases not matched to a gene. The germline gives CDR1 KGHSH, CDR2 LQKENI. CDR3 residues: CASSPRVGQGSYEQYF. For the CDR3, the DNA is TGTGCCAGCTCACCAAGGGTTGGACAGGGTTCCTACGAGCAGTACTTC.

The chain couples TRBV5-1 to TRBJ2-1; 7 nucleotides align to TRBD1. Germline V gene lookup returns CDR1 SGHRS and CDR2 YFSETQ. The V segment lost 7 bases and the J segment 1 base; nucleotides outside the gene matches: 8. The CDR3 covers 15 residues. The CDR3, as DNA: TGCGCCAGCCGAGAAACACAGGGGTCCTACAATGAGCAGTTCTTC. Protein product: CASRETQGSYNEQFF.

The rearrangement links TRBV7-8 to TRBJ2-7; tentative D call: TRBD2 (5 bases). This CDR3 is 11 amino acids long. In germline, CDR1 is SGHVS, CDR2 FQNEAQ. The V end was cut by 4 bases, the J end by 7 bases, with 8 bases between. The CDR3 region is CASSSPGEQYF. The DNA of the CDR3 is TGTGCCAGCAGCTCCCCGGGGGAGCAGTACTTC.

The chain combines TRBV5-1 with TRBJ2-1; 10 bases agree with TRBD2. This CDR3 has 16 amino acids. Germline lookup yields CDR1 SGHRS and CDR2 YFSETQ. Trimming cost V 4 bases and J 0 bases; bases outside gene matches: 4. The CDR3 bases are TGCGCCAGCAGCGCTAGACTAGCGGGCTCCTACAATGAGCAGTTCTTC. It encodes CASSARLAGSYNEQFF.

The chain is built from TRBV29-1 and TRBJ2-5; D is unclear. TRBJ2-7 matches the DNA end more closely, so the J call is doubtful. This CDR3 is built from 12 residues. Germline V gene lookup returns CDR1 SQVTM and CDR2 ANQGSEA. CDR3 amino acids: CSVGASPYEQYF. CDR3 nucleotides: TGCAGCGTTGGGGCCAGCCCCTACGAGCAGTACTTC.

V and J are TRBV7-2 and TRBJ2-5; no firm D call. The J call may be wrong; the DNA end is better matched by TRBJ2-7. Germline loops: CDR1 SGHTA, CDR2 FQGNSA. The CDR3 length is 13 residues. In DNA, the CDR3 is TGTGCCAGCAGCCCCTTGAAAATGTACGAGCAGTACTTC. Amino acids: CASSPLKMYEQYF.